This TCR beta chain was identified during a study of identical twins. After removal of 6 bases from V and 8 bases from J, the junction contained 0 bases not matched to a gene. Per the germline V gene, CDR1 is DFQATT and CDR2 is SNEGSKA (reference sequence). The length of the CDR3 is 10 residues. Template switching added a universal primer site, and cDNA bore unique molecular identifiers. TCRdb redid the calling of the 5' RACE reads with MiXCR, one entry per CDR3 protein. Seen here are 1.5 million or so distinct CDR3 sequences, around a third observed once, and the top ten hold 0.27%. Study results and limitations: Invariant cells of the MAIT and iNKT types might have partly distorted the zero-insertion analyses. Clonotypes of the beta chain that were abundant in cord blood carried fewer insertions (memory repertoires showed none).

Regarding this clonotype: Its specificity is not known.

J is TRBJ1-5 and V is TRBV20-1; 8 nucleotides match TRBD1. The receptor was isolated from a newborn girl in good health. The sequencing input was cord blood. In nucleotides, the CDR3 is TGCAGTGCGGGACAGGAGCCCCAGCATTTT. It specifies CSAGQEPQHF.